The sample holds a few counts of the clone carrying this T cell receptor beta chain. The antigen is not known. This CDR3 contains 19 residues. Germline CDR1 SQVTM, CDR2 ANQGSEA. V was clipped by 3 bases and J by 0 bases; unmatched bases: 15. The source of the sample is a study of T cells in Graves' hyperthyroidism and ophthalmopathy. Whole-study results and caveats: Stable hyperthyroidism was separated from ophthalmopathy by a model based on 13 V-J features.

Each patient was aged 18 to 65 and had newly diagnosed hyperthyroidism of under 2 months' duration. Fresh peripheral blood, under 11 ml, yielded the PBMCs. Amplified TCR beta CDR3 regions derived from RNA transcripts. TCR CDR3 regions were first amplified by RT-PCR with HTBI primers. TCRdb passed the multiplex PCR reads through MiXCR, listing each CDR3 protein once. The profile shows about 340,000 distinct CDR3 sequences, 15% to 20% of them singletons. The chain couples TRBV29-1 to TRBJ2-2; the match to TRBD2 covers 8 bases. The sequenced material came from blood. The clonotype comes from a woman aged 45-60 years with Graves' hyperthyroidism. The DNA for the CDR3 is TGCAGCGTTGATTTGAGCGGTGGCGGAGCGGGGGCGAACACCGGGGAGCTGTTTTTT. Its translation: CSVDLSGGGAGANTGELFF.